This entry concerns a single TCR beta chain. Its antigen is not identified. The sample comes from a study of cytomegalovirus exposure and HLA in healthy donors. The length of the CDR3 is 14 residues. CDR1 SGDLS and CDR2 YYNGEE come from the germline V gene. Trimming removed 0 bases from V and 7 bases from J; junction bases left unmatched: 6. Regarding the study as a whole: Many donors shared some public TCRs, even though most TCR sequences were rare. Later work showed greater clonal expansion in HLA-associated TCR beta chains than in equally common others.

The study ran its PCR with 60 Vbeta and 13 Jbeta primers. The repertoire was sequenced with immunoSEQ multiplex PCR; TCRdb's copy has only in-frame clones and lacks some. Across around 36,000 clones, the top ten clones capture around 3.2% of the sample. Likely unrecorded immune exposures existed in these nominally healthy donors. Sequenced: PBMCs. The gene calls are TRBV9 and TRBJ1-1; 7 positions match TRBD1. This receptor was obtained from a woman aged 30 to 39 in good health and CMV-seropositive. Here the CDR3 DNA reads TGTGCCAGCAGCGTAGCTGGGGACAGCCGTGAAGCTTTCTTT. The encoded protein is CASSVAGDSREAFF.